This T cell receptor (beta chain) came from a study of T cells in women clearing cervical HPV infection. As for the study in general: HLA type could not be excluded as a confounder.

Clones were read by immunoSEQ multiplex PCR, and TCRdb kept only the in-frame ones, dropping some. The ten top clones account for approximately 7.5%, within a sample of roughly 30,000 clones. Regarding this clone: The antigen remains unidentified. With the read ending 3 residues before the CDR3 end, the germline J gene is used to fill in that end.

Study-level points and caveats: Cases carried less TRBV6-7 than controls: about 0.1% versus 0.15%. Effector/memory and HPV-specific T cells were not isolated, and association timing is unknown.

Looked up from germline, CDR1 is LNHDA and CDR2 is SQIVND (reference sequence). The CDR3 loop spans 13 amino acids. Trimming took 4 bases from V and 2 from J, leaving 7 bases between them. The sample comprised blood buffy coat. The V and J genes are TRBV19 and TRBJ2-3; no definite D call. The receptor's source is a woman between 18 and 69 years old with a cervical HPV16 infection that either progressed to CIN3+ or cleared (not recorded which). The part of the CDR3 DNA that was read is TGTGCCAGTAGTACAGCGCTCACAGATACG. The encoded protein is CASSTALTDT. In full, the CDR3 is CASSTALTDTQYF.